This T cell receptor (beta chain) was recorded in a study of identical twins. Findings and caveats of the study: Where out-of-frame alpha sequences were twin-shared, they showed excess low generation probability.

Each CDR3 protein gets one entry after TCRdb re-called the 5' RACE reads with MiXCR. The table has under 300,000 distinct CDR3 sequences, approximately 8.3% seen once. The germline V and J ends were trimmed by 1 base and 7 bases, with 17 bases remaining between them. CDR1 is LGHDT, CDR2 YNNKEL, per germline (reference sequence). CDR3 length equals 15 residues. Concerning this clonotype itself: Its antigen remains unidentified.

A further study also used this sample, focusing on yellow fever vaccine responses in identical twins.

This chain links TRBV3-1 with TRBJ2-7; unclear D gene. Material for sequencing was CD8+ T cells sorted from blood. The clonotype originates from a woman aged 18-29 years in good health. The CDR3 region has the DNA TGTGCCAGCAGCCAAGGTCCCCTAGGGCCGTATGAGCAGTACTTC. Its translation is CASSQGPLGPYEQYF.